The present T cell receptor (beta chain) was sequenced within a study of blood T cell repertoires in COVID-19 (dated by TCRdb to 2018 to 2021). In terms of the full investigation: Collaborator samples came from the United States, Italy and Spain and covered acute and convalescent phases of COVID-19. The prospective study material was composed of cDNA or gDNA derived from T cells, B-cell-depleted T cells, or PBMCs. Subjects who had been exposed to COVID-19, were actively infected with it, or had recovered from it provided the deeply sampled blood TCRbeta repertoires that made up the dataset. The repertoires were released in a freely available public database intended as a resource for research on the immune response to SARS-CoV-2. The samples were drawn from the first 160 participants of the ongoing ImmuneRACE study and from some 1,300 subjects provided by 6 global collaborators. Sample metadata almost always included a de-identified subject ID, COVID-19 status, age in years and sex. Where available, HLA class I and class II types were taken from metadata supplied by the sample provider and were not determined by assay-based typing. Study-wide conclusions, independent of this receptor: How much clinical and demographic metadata was included differed by source and by participant, and the metadata was provided uncurated.

There are 14 amino acids in the CDR3, from cysteine to phenylalanine inclusive. The only DNA kept is the CDR3, 42 bases in frame from the first base. Via the germline V gene, CDR1 is MGHRA and CDR2 YSYEKL. V is cut back by 6 bases and J by 4 bases, with 2 bases in the junction unmatched. Comments on this clone: Its antigen remains unidentified. No clone much larger than this one lies a single base away; base qualities are absent.

At one collaborating source in Seattle, patients were enrolled during active infection and were followed longitudinally through the course of disease. Collaborating institutions collected whole blood in K2EDTA tubes following their own protocols. Collaborator samples were shipped for TCRbeta analysis as frozen whole blood, isolated PBMCs, or DNA extracted from either sample type. TCRbeta CDR3 regions were amplified from genomic DNA using the immunoSEQ Assay, a bias-controlled multiplex PCR. In the paper's pipeline: The number of nucleated cells in each sample was estimated by amplification of reference gene primers within the assay. To quantify the absolute abundance of each unique TCRbeta CDR3 rearrangement, sequence reads were collapsed and filtered. For each sample, productive Simpson clonality was calculated as the square root of Simpson's diversity index over productive rearrangements. The table was pulled from immuneACCESS by TCRdb, which kept in-frame rearrangements only. Such tables lose some clones; where checked, under half of the loss comes from unresolved V genes, and the rest has no known cause. From that table come the V and J calls and clone size; the DNA was used to work out D and trimming. This sample lists 250,000 to 350,000 clones; approximately 84% were detected once. The ten largest clones take up about 1.5% of the sample.

Rearrangement joined TRBV4-1 to TRBJ2-2, and 10 bases in between align with TRBD1. The clonotype originates from a human donor with COVID-19, enrolled during active disease. The donor label of this sample is uncertain. The sample taken for sequencing was peripheral blood. The CDR3 region has the sequence CASSGQGGTGELFF. The DNA sequence reads TGCGCCAGCAGTGGACAGGGGGGCACCGGGGAGCTGTTTTTT.